The 24 T cell receptor beta chains below were found in one sample sequenced in a study of beta chain features in type 1 diabetes. Which antigens these TCRs recognize remains unknown. Study-wide results and limits: Among all four CD4+ subsets, Type 1 diabetes patients had TCRB CDR3s that were moderately but significantly shorter.

Reverse transcription of all isolated RNA meant that expressed TCRB transcripts were sequenced. Method: immunoSEQ multiplex PCR; TCRdb's copy keeps in-frame clones and lacks some. The repertoire holds 300,000 to 350,000 clones, with approximately 13% as singletons. The sequenced material came from naive CD4+ T cells from blood. These receptors came from a woman between 18 and 30 years old with type 1 diabetes.

The V call is TRBV29-1, the J call TRBJ1-1; perhaps TRBD1 as D (6 bases). Per germline, CDR1 SQVTM and CDR2 ANQGSEA. This CDR3 has 13 residues. The V end lost 4 bases, the J end lost 1 base, and 10 bases lay between the germline ends. This chain's CDR3 is CSVVETGNTEAFF. CDR3 in DNA: TGCAGCGTTGTGGAGACAGGGAACACTGAAGCTTTCTTT.

The rearrangement joins TRBV27 to TRBJ2-2; D unclear. CDR3 length: 12 amino acids. Germline V gene lookup returns CDR1 MNHEY and CDR2 SMNVEV (reference sequence). The V end was cut by 3 bases, the J end by 4 bases, with 3 bases between. The CDR3 spells CASSFLTGELFF. The CDR3 region has the DNA TGTGCCAGCAGTTTTCTCACCGGGGAGCTGTTTTTT.

The chain is built from TRBV14 and TRBJ1-2; 11 bases are a match to TRBD1. Per the germline V gene, CDR1 is SGHDN and CDR2 is FVKESK. The CDR3 sequence is 16 residues long. V gave up 5 bases and J gave up 4 bases; unmatched junction bases: 9. This CDR3 reads CASSTRTGGAVYGYTF. CDR3 bases: TGTGCCAGCAGCACGCGGACAGGGGGCGCGGTCTATGGCTACACCTTC.

In this sample, this clone turned up a few times. The J gene is TRBJ2-3, the V gene TRBV19; D unclear. V lost 5 bases and J 2 bases, leaving 14 bases between the germline ends. Germline lookup yields CDR1 LNHDA and CDR2 SQIVND (reference sequence). The CDR3 length is 15 residues. The DNA for the CDR3 is TGTGCCAGTAGTGTCCACCTGAAACTCACAGATACGCAGTATTTT. Translated: CASSVHLKLTDTQYF.

This rearrangement joins TRBV7-9 to TRBJ2-1, with D maybe TRBD2 (5 bases). V lost 4 bases to trimming and J lost 6 bases, with 16 bases between them. Germline CDR1 and CDR2: SEHNR and FQNEAQ (reference sequence). The CDR3 runs 15 residues. CDR3: CASSSPGNGFNEQFF. The DNA for the CDR3 is TGTGCCAGCAGCTCCCCGGGGAACGGCTTCAATGAGCAGTTCTTC.

This clone turned up a few times. This rearrangement joins TRBV12-5 to TRBJ2-1; TRBD2 matches 8 bases. Germline loops: CDR1 LGHNT, CDR2 FRNRAP. This CDR3 region has 12 residues. This chain's CDR3 is CVTSGNGDEQFF. CDR3 bases: TGTGTTACTAGCGGCAATGGGGATGAGCAGTTCTTC.

This clone was observed a handful of times. V gene TRBV7-2 combines with J gene TRBJ2-7; TRBD2 aligns across 11 bases. The CDR3 is 14 residues long. The germline CDR1 and CDR2 sequences are SGHTA and FQGNSA. The V gene end was trimmed by 5 bases and the J gene end by 3 bases; junction bases not matched to a gene: 3. CDR3 sequence reads: CASSRTSGFYEQYV. The CDR3 nucleotides are TGTGCCAGCAGCCGGACTAGCGGGTTCTACGAGCAGTACGTC.

This clone was counted a few times. This chain connects TRBV19 to TRBJ2-5; weak D call: TRBD2 (6 bases). Looked up from germline, CDR1 is LNHDA and CDR2 is SQIVND (reference sequence). The germline V and J ends were trimmed by 3 bases and 5 bases, with 16 bases remaining between them. The CDR3 is 15 residues long. DNA for the CDR3: TGTGCCAGTAGTATCCAGAGGGAGGCGGGGGAGACCCAGTACTTC. Amino acids: CASSIQREAGETQYF. Filled out from reference TRBV19 and TRBJ2-5, the complete variable domain reads DGGITQSPKYLFRKEGQNVTLSCEQNLNHDAMYWYRQDPGQGLRLIYYSQIVNDFQKGDIAEGYSVSREKKESFPLTVTSAQKNPTAFYLCASSIQREAGETQYFGPGTRLLVL.

In its sample, this clone was seen a few times. The chain is built from TRBV5-4 and TRBJ2-2; tentative D call: TRBD1 (6 bases). The CDR3 is made up of 13 amino acids. With 4 bases removed from V and 7 bases from J, the gap between germline ends came to 11 bases. CDR1 is SGHNT and CDR2 is YYREEE in the germline V gene (reference sequence). CDR3 sequence reads: CASSRTDSGELFF. CDR3 in DNA: TGTGCCAGCAGCCGGACAGACAGCGGGGAGCTGTTTTTT.

The chain carries TRBV29-1 and TRBJ1-1, with 9 bases that match TRBD1. V lost 4 bases, J lost 1 base, and 10 bases stayed unmatched. The CDR3 sequence is 16 residues long. Germline V gene lookup returns CDR1 SQVTM and CDR2 ANQGSEA. The DNA for the CDR3 is TGCAGCGTTGTTCGGTCGGGGACAGGGTCGAACACTGAAGCTTTCTTT. Its protein is CSVVRSGTGSNTEAFF.

The genes are TRBV4-3 and TRBJ2-2; 7 bases align to TRBD1. The CDR3 covers 16 residues. Germline CDR1 reads LGHNA; CDR2 reads YSLEER. V shed 0 bases and J 5 bases; nucleotides not matched to a gene: 6. The CDR3 sequence: CASSQEGGRRTGELFF. Written as DNA, the CDR3 is TGCGCCAGCAGCCAAGAAGGGGGCCGGCGGACCGGGGAGCTGTTTTTT.

The chain joins TRBV19 to TRBJ2-1, with D possibly TRBD2 on 6 matching bases. Per the germline V gene, CDR1 is LNHDA and CDR2 is SQIVND (reference sequence). The CDR3 runs to 16 residues. Trimming cost V 1 base and J 0 bases, with 10 bases left between them. The CDR3 spells CASSIVDGSSYNEQFF. CDR3 DNA: TGTGCCAGTAGTATAGTGGACGGGAGCTCCTACAATGAGCAGTTCTTC.

This clone was counted between two and nine times. V is TRBV4-1 and J is TRBJ2-1; possibly TRBD2 for D (6 bases). Germline V CDR1 and CDR2: MGHRA, YSYEKL. V lost 3 bases, J lost 8 bases, and 11 bases lay in between. The CDR3 sequence is 13 residues long. The CDR3: CASSHPAGYEQFF. CDR3 DNA: TGCGCCAGCAGCCACCCCGCGGGGTATGAGCAGTTCTTC.

The J gene is TRBJ2-7, the V gene TRBV2; D is possibly TRBD1 (6 bases). The CDR3 is made up of 14 amino acids. Germline assignment: CDR1 SNHLY and CDR2 FYNNEI. Trimming cost V 5 bases and J 0 bases, with 11 bases left between them. The CDR3 is CASSFQGSSYEQYF. DNA of the CDR3: TGTGCCAGCAGTTTCCAGGGGAGCTCCTACGAGCAGTACTTC.

This clone has only a few counts. The chain carries TRBV29-1 and TRBJ2-3; D is perhaps TRBD1 (5 bases). V was clipped by 4 bases and J by 4 bases, with 12 bases between them. From germline, CDR1 is SQVTM and CDR2 ANQGSEA. This CDR3 has 13 amino acids. Written as DNA, the CDR3 is TGCAGCGTTGGGGGCAGGTTTTCAGATACGCAGTATTTT. Translated, it gives CSVGGRFSDTQYF.

The sample holds a few counts of this clone. This chain uses TRBV21-1 with TRBJ1-2; the D call of TRBD1 is as the table states it, not checked on the DNA. TRBV21-1 is a known pseudogene. The length of the CDR3 is 17 residues. The CDR3, as DNA: TGTGCCAGCAGCTCCCCGGGACAGGGGACGCCGGACTATGGCTACACCTTC. This codes for CASSSPGQGTPDYGYTF.

The rearrangement links TRBV10-3 to TRBJ2-1, with 13 bases that match TRBD2. CDR1 and CDR2 (germline): ENHRY, SYGVKD. The CDR3 extends over 15 amino acids. V was clipped by 2 bases and J by 10 bases; unmatched bases: 5. The CDR3 sequence is CAISEGLAGVREQFF. DNA for the CDR3: TGTGCCATCAGTGAGGGACTAGCGGGAGTAAGGGAGCAGTTCTTC.

The V call is TRBV28, the J call TRBJ2-1; the match to TRBD2 covers 9 bases. The CDR3 is made up of 16 amino acids. With 7 bases clipped from V and 0 bases from J, the junction kept 7 bases outside the gene matches. CDR1 and CDR2 (germline): MDHEN, SYDVKM. The chain's CDR3 is CASTLLAGASYNEQFF. The CDR3 nucleotides read TGTGCCAGCACCCTTTTAGCGGGAGCCTCCTACAATGAGCAGTTCTTC.

J is TRBJ1-1 and V is TRBV6-5; D gene uncertain. CDR3 size: 12 residues. V gave up 4 bases and J gave up 8 bases, with 11 bases separating them. Germline V gene data show CDR1 as MNHEY and CDR2 as SVGAGI. CDR3 protein: CASSSPRREAFF. CDR3 in DNA: TGTGCCAGCAGTTCCCCGCGGCGGGAAGCTTTCTTT.

The chain links TRBV29-1 to TRBJ2-5, with 8 bases that match TRBD1. CDR3 length: 14 residues. Trimming cost V 4 bases and J 5 bases; bases outside gene matches: 9. Germline CDR1 SQVTM, CDR2 ANQGSEA. CDR3 DNA sequence: TGCAGCGTTGGGCCGACAGGGGCCTGGGAGACCCAGTACTTC. It is translated as CSVGPTGAWETQYF.

This clone was seen more than once but under ten times. One junction end disagrees with the germline gene, perhaps due to a read error. CDR3 nucleotide sequence: TGTGCCAGCACCTTAACCGGGACAGGGGTTGAAGCTTTCTTT. Protein product: CASTLTGTGVEAFF. The chain joins TRBV11-2 to TRBJ1-1, with 10 bases fitting TRBD1. This CDR3 has 14 amino acids. CDR1 is SGHAT, CDR2 FQNNGV, per germline.

The rearrangement joins TRBV9 to TRBJ2-7; TRBD1 matches at 7 bases. Germline CDR1 SGDLS, CDR2 YYNGEE. The CDR3 totals 17 residues. After removal of 3 bases from V and 0 bases from J, the junction contained 12 bases not matched to a gene. The CDR3 here is CASSDPWGQKSSYEQYF. CDR3 nucleotide sequence: TGTGCCAGCAGCGACCCCTGGGGACAGAAAAGCTCCTACGAGCAGTACTTC.

This clone has a handful of counts. The chain combines TRBV4-1 with TRBJ2-1, with a tentative D call TRBD2 (5 bases). Germline CDR1 and CDR2: MGHRA and YSYEKL. The CDR3 sequence is 15 residues long. Trimming took off 1 base at V and 4 bases at J, with 11 bases between the two ends. The CDR3 loop reads CASSQVKSGYNEQFF. CDR3 coding DNA: TGCGCCAGCAGCCAAGTCAAGAGCGGATACAATGAGCAGTTCTTC.

The gene calls are TRBV28 and TRBJ2-1, with D tentatively TRBD2 (5 bases). The CDR3 sequence is 15 residues long. Trimming pared 8 bases from V and 8 bases from J, leaving 22 bases between. Germline CDR1 is MDHEN and CDR2 is SYDVKM. The CDR3 DNA is TGTGCCAGCGTCCCGCGAGGGCAACCGGGCTATGAGCAGTTCTTC. Its translation is CASVPRGQPGYEQFF.